These 24 T cell receptor beta chains were all obtained from the same sample, sequenced in a study of cytomegalovirus exposure and HLA in healthy donors. Primers: 60 Vbeta forward and 13 Jbeta reverse. Produced via immunoSEQ multiplex PCR; TCRdb's table is partial and in-frame only. The sample lists over 150,000 clones, about four fifths occurring once. Source material: PBMCs. The receptors here all came from a male donor in good health and CMV-seropositive.

The chain employs TRBV2 and TRBJ1-3; the D gene is possibly TRBD1 (5 bases). CDR3 length: 14 residues. The V end was cut by 4 bases, the J end by 2 bases, with 9 bases between. CDR1 is SNHLY and CDR2 is FYNNEI in the germline V gene. The CDR3 nucleotides are TGTGCCAGCAGTGGGGGGGAGGCTGGAAACACCATATATTTT. This encodes CASSGGEAGNTIYF.

J is TRBJ1-1 and V is TRBV2; 7 bases map to TRBD1. The CDR3 is made up of 12 amino acids. Germline lookup yields CDR1 SNHLY and CDR2 FYNNEI. V shed 7 bases and J 5 bases; nucleotides not matched to a gene: 4. Here the CDR3 DNA reads TGTGCCAGCAACACAGGGGAAACTGAAGCTTTCTTT. It specifies CASNTGETEAFF.

This chain uses TRBV25-1 with TRBJ2-2; possibly TRBD1 for D (6 bases). Germline lookup yields CDR1 MGHDK and CDR2 SYGVNS. The length of the CDR3 is 15 residues. V lost 11 bases and J lost 0, with 16 bases in between. CDR3: CAGQHRSANTGELFF. CDR3 nucleotide sequence: TGTGCCGGACAGCACAGGTCAGCGAACACCGGGGAGCTGTTTTTT.

The chain couples TRBV19 to TRBJ1-2; D is possibly TRBD1 (6 bases). Trimming shortened V by 1 base and J by 6 bases, and 21 bases separated the two germline ends. The CDR3 spans 17 residues. From germline, CDR1 is LNHDA and CDR2 SQIVND (reference sequence). The CDR3 reads CASSIVPPTGRIDGYTF. DNA of the CDR3: TGTGCCAGTAGTATAGTTCCTCCCACAGGGCGGATTGATGGCTACACCTTC.

The chain carries TRBV6-5 and TRBJ2-3, with 8 bases matching TRBD2. The CDR3 consists of 14 residues. V lost 5 bases to trimming and J lost 6 bases; unmatched junction nucleotides: 7. The germline V gene has CDR1 MNHEY and CDR2 SVGAGI. CDR3 nucleotide sequence: TGTGCCAGCAGTCCCAGCGGGGGTTCGGATACGCAGTATTTT. Translation gives CASSPSGGSDTQYF.

This clone was seen a handful of times. The V call is TRBV2, the J call TRBJ1-4; the D is unclear. CDR3 length equals 12 residues. V was cut by 4 bases and J by 8 bases, with 8 bases left in between. Germline CDR1 and CDR2: SNHLY and FYNNEI. CDR3 region: CASSGPGEKLFF. The CDR3 bases are TGTGCCAGCAGTGGACCGGGGGAAAAACTGTTTTTT.

This chain connects TRBV12-5 to TRBJ2-1, with 8 nucleotides matching TRBD1. V shed 1 base, J shed 7 bases, and the junction held 9 bases outside the gene matches. The germline CDR1 and CDR2 sequences are LGHNT and FRNRAP. This CDR3 is 16 amino acids long. The CDR3 region is CASGLAYRGDGNEQFF. The DNA of the CDR3 is TGTGCTAGTGGTTTGGCTTACAGGGGGGACGGGAATGAGCAGTTCTTC.

V usage is TRBV7-9 and J usage is TRBJ2-5; 7 bases are a match to TRBD2. The V segment lost 8 bases and the J segment 1 base; nucleotides outside the gene matches: 10. Germline V lookup: CDR1 SEHNR, CDR2 FQNEAQ (reference sequence). This CDR3 is built from 15 residues. CDR3 in DNA: TGTGCCAGCTCAGTGAACGGGGGGACCCAAGAGACCCAGTACTTC. Residues: CASSVNGGTQETQYF.

V gene TRBV11-3 combines with J gene TRBJ2-5; TRBD1 aligns across 7 bases. The J segment lost 0 bases and the V segment lost 5 bases, leaving 6 bases of the junction unmatched. Germline CDR1 and CDR2: SGHNT and YENEEA. This CDR3 is built from 15 residues. CDR3 loop: CASSRGGGYQETQYF. The CDR3 DNA is TGTGCCAGCAGCCGAGGGGGCGGGTACCAAGAGACCCAGTACTTC. The whole variable domain, remainder taken from reference TRBV11-3 and TRBJ2-5, is EAGVVQSPRYKIIEKKQPVAFWCNPISGHNTLYWYLQNLGQGPELLIRYENEEAVDDSQLPKDRFSAERLKGVDSTLKIQPAELGDSAVYLCASSRGGGYQETQYFGPGTRLLVL.

The rearrangement joins TRBV5-1 to TRBJ2-5; the D is unclear. The J call may be in error: the DNA end matches TRBJ2-7 better. CDR1 and CDR2 (germline): SGHRS, YFSETQ. The CDR3 contains 13 residues. The CDR3 sequence is CASSSSNSYEQYF. In DNA, the CDR3 is TGCGCCAGCAGCTCGTCAAACAGCTACGAGCAGTACTTC.

The CDR3 DNA follows: TGTGCCAGCTTCCCCCCGACCAAGGGCGGGGAGACCCAGTACTTC. Protein product: CASFPPTKGGETQYF. This rearrangement joins TRBV7-2 to TRBJ2-5, with D possibly TRBD2 on 5 matching bases. The V and J ends lost 8 bases and 5 bases respectively, with 21 bases between them. CDR1 and CDR2 (germline): SGHTA, FQGNSA. The CDR3 is 15 amino acids.

This clone was observed a few times. The chain has TRBV30 and TRBJ2-7, with D maybe TRBD2 (7 bases). Trimming cost V 2 bases and J 3 bases, with 17 bases left between them. The V gene's germline CDR1 is GTSNPN and CDR2 SVGIG (reference sequence). This CDR3 comprises 15 residues. The CDR3 bases are TGTGCCTGGAGTAAGGGGGGGGTAACAGGCTACGAGCAGTACTTC. Translating it yields CAWSKGGVTGYEQYF.

The V gene is TRBV2, the J gene TRBJ1-2; D remains unclear. CDR1 is SNHLY, CDR2 FYNNEI, per germline. Deletions cut 5 bases from V and 2 bases from J, with 12 bases between. CDR3 size: 14 residues. In DNA, the CDR3 is TGTGCCAGCAGTACCGACACGGCGAACTATGGCTACACCTTC. It yields the protein CASSTDTANYGYTF.

The V gene is TRBV19, the J gene TRBJ2-7, with TRBD1 matching over 7 bases. Trimming cost V 5 bases and J 2 bases; bases outside gene matches: 9. Germline V gene lookup returns CDR1 LNHDA and CDR2 SQIVND (reference sequence). CDR3 length equals 15 residues. CDR3 protein: CASSLGQLGTYEQYF. Written as DNA, the CDR3 is TGTGCCAGTAGTCTGGGACAGCTTGGCACCTACGAGCAGTACTTC.

This chain joins TRBV5-8 and TRBJ1-1; 7 bases line up with TRBD1. V trimming: 0 bases; J trimming: 6 bases; junction bases outside the gene matches: 5. The CDR3 spans 14 residues. CDR1 SGHTS and CDR2 YDEGEE come from the germline V gene. Written as DNA, the CDR3 is TGTGCCAGCAGCTTGGGAACAGGGGAGTCTGAAGCTTTCTTT. Translated: CASSLGTGESEAFF.

The J gene is TRBJ2-7, the V gene TRBV11-2; TRBD2 is a possible D gene (5 bases). The CDR3 has 13 residues. The V and J ends lost 1 base and 5 bases respectively, with 9 bases between them. In germline, CDR1 is SGHAT, CDR2 FQNNGV. CDR3 loop: CASSLGAGDEQYF. Written as DNA, the CDR3 is TGTGCCAGCAGCTTAGGCGCCGGGGACGAGCAGTACTTC.

This clone was detected a few times. V is TRBV6-1 and J is TRBJ2-7; D may be TRBD2 (5 bases). CDR1 is MNHNS, CDR2 SASEGT, per germline. Trimming took 3 bases from V and 4 from J, leaving 10 bases between them. The CDR3 length is 13 residues. Here the CDR3 reads CASSDEPGYEQYF. CDR3 sequence (DNA): TGTGCCAGCAGTGACGAGCCGGGGTACGAGCAGTACTTC.

This clone showed up just once. The rearrangement joins TRBV11-1 to TRBJ2-7, with a possible D match to TRBD1 (5 bases). Germline loops: CDR1 SGHAT, CDR2 FQDESV (reference sequence). CDR3 length: 16 residues. The germline V and J ends were trimmed by 5 bases and 0 bases, with 17 bases remaining between them. In nucleotides, the CDR3 is TGTGCCAGCAGCCCCGGGTACAGGACGAGCTCCTACGAGCAGTACTTC. It yields the protein CASSPGYRTSSYEQYF.

This chain uses TRBV7-9 with TRBJ2-5, with 11 positions matching TRBD2. Trimming cost V 0 bases and J 4 bases; bases outside gene matches: 10. This CDR3 has 18 residues. CDR1 SEHNR and CDR2 FQNEAQ come from the germline V gene (reference sequence). DNA of the CDR3: TGTGCCAGCAGCTTAGCGAGGGATAGCGGGGGGGCTGGAGAGACCCAGTACTTC. Protein: CASSLARDSGGAGETQYF.

This chain links TRBV7-3 with TRBJ2-5, with 7 bases lining up with TRBD1. The end of the DNA is better explained by TRBJ2-7, so the J call may be wrong. Looked up from germline, CDR1 is SGHTA and CDR2 is FQGTGA. The CDR3 has 13 amino acids. CDR3 bases: TGTGCCAGCAGCTCCGACAGGGACAACGAGCAGTACTTC. Translation: CASSSDRDNEQYF.

This clone was seen once. J is TRBJ1-3 and V is TRBV9; 8 bases align to TRBD1. The V segment lost 3 bases and the J segment 2 bases; nucleotides outside the gene matches: 10. Germline V gene lookup returns CDR1 SGDLS and CDR2 YYNGEE. The CDR3 contains 17 residues. The CDR3 nucleotides read TGTGCCAGCAGCGCCCCCCGGACAGGGACAACTGGAAACACCATATATTTT. This encodes CASSAPRTGTTGNTIYF.

This clone was found once. V usage is TRBV7-3 and J usage is TRBJ2-1, with 7 bases aligning to TRBD1. The CDR3 totals 14 residues. The germline V gene encodes CDR1 SGHTA and CDR2 FQGTGA. V was pared by 2 bases and J by 6 bases, with 4 bases of the junction left unmatched. CDR3 amino acids: CASSLLGQANEQFF. CDR3 DNA sequence: TGTGCCAGCAGCTTACTTGGACAGGCCAATGAGCAGTTCTTC.

The V gene is TRBV4-1, the J gene TRBJ1-1, with 11 bases aligning to TRBD1. This CDR3 is built from 18 residues. V was pared by 5 bases and J by 0 bases, with 11 bases of the junction left unmatched. Germline assignment: CDR1 MGHRA and CDR2 YSYEKL. The CDR3 DNA reads TGCGCCAGCAGCTTTCGGGACAGGGGGGGGGACATGAACACTGAAGCTTTCTTT. Residues: CASSFRDRGGDMNTEAFF.

This chain connects TRBV29-1 to TRBJ2-1; 8 nucleotides match TRBD1. The germline gives CDR1 SQVTM, CDR2 ANQGSEA. V gave up 6 bases and J gave up 4 bases; unmatched junction bases: 8. The CDR3 has 14 residues. The CDR3 DNA reads TGCAGCGTGGTTTCCGGGACAGGATACAATGAGCAGTTCTTC. Translation gives CSVVSGTGYNEQFF.